This section outlines one TCR beta chain sequence together with its context. The record originates from a study of blood T cell repertoires in COVID-19. In the study overall: Specimens from acute and convalescent COVID-19 originated in the United States, Italy and Spain. PBMCs, B-cell-depleted T cells, or T cells were the source of the cDNA or gDNA that made up the material.

Original data processing: For nucleated cells, counts were estimated from reference gene primer amplification. Produced via immunoSEQ multiplex PCR; TCRdb's table is partial and in-frame only. The V and J calls and the clone size are those of that table, but D and trimming were determined from the DNA. The data contain more than 150,000 clones, 94% of them singletons. Seattle's cohort entered during active infection and was followed longitudinally. CDR3 length: 16 amino acids. Germline trimming cut 5 bases from V and 3 bases from J; bases unmatched to any gene: 11. Germline-derived CDR1 and CDR2 are SGHVS and FNYEAQ.

Sequencing used peripheral blood. The chain recombines TRBV7-6 with TRBJ2-7; 9 nucleotides agree with TRBD1. The clonotype originates from a man younger than 45 with COVID-19, enrolled during active disease. CDR3 in DNA: TGTGCCAGCAGCAATAAACAGGGGGCGACCCTCTACGAGCAGTACTTC. As protein: CASSNKQGATLYEQYF.